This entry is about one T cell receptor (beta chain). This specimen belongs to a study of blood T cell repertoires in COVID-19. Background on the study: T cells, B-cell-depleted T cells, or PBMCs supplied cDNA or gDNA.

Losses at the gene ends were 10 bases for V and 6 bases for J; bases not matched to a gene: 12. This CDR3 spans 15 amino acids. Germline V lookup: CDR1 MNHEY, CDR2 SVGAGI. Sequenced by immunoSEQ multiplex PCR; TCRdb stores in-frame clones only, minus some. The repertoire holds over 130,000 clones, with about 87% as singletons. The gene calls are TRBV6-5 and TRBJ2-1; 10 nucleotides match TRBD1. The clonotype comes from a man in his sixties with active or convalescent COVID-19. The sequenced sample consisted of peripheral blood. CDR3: CATRGRQGAINEQFF. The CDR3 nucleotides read TGTGCCACCAGGGGGAGACAGGGGGCTATCAATGAGCAGTTCTTC.